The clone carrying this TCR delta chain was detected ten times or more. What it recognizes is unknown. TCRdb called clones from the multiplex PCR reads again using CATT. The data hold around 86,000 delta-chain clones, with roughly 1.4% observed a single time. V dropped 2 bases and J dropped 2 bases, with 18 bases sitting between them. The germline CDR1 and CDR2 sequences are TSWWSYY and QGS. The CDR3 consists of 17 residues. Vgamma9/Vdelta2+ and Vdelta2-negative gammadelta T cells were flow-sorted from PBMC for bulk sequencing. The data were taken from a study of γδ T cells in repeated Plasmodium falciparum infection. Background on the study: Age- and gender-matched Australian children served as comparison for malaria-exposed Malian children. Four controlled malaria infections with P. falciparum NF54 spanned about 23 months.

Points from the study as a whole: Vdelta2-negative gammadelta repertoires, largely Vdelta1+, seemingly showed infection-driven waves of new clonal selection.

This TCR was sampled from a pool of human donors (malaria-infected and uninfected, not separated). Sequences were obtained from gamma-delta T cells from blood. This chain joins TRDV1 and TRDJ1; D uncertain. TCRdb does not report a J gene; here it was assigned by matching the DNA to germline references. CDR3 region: CALGERPIGLFTDKLIF. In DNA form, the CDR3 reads TGTGCTCTTGGGGAAAGACCTATAGGCCTGTTTACCGATAAACTCATCTTT.